This is a list of T cell receptor beta chains from one sample in a study of shared clonotypes between healthy human individuals. TCRdb keeps only in-frame clones here, not all; method: immunoSEQ multiplex PCR. The sample has 2,500,000 or so clones, under 95% seen once. The sequencing input was naive CD4+ T cells from PBMCs. These receptor sequences come from a man between 18 and 29 years old in good health. Some clones in this sample may be carry-over from other donors' samples. Both conserved end residues are trimmed from each CDR3. Each record gives: J gene, V gene, CDR3 protein.

TRBJ2-5,TRBV2,ASSEVSREETQY
TRBJ2-1,TRBV25-1,ATEPGLAGELTYNEQF
TRBJ2-7,TRBV29-1,SGSTSYEQY
TRBJ2-3,TRBV19,ASGTSGTDTQY
TRBJ2-3,TRBV19,ATQQGAGADTQY
TRBJ2-1,TRBV2,ASSEAGASYF
TRBJ2-7,TRBV7-2,ASSNDRGRQY
TRBJ2-1,TRBV19,ASSIPGAPYNEQF
TRBJ2-1,TRBV28,ASRGRGRVNEQF
TRBJ1-1,TRBV7-9,ASSLSPGARTEAF
TRBJ1-1,TRBV6-5,ASSYSKTGTTEAF